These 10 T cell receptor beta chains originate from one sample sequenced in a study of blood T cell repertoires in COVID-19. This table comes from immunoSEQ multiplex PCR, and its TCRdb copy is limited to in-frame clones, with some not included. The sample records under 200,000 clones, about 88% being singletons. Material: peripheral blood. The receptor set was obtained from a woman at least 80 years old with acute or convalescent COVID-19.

The CDR3 protein is CASSPRTGEKLFF. In DNA, the CDR3 is TGTGCCAGCTCACCCCGGACAGGTGAAAAACTGTTTTTT. V usage is TRBV18 and J usage is TRBJ1-4; 7 bases agree with TRBD1. V lost 3 bases, J lost 7 bases, and 2 bases stayed unmatched. CDR1 and CDR2 (germline): KGHSH, LQKENI. The CDR3 extends over 13 amino acids.

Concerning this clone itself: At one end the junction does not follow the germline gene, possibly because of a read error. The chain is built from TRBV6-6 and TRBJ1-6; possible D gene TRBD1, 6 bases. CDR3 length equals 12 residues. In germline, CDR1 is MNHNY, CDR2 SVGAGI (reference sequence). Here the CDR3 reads CASSYSTRGWTF. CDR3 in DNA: TGTGCCAGCAGTTACTCGACCAGGGGCTGGACCTTT.

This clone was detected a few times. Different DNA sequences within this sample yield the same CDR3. CDR3 residues: CASSLGQGGYEQFF. CDR3 bases: TGTGCCAGCAGCCTTGGACAGGGAGGTTATGAGCAGTTCTTC. The chain recombines TRBV7-2 with TRBJ2-1, with 8 positions matching TRBD1. Germline values: CDR1 SGHTA, CDR2 FQGNSA. The junction had 8 bases not matched to a gene; V was cut back by 5 bases and J by 8 bases. The CDR3 totals 14 residues.

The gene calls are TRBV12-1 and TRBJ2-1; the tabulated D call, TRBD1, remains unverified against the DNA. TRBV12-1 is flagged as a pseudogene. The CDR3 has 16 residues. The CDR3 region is CASSFETGSSYNEQFF. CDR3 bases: TGTGCCAGCAGCTTTGAGACAGGCAGCTCCTACAATGAGCAGTTCTTC.

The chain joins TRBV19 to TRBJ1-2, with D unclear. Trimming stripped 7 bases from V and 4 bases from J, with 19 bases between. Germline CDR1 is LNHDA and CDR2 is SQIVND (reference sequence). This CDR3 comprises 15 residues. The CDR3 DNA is TGTGCCAGTACGGGCGGGTCCTTAAGTCTCTATGGCTACACCTTC. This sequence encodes CASTGGSLSLYGYTF. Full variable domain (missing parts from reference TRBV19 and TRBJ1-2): DGGITQSPKYLFRKEGQNVTLSCEQNLNHDAMYWYRQDPGQGLRLIYYSQIVNDFQKGDIAEGYSVSREKKESFPLTVTSAQKNPTAFYLCASTGGSLSLYGYTFGSGTRLTVV.

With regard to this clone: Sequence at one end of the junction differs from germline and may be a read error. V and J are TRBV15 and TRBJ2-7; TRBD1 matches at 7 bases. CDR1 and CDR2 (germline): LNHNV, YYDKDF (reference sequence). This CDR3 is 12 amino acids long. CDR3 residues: CATTLTGSAPNF. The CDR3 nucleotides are TGTGCCACCACCCTGACAGGGAGTGCTCCAAACTTC.

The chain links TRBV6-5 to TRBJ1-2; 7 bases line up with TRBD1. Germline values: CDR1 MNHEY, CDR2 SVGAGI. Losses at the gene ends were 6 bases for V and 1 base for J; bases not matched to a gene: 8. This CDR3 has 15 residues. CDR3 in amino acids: CASSRDSLYNYGYTF. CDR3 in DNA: TGTGCCAGCAGCCGGGACAGCCTTTATAACTATGGCTACACCTTC.

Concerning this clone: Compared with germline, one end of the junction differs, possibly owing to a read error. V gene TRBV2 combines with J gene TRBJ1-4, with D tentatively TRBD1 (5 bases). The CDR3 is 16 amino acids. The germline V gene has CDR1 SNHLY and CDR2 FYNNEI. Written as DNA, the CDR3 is TGTGCCAGCAGTGAAAGGCCGGGGGTCTATAATGAAAAGCTGTTTTTT. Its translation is CASSERPGVYNEKLFF.

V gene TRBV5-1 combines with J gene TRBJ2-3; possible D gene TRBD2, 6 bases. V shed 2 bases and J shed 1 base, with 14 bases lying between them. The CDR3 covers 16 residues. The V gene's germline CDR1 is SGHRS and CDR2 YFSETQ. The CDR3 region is CASSLDSGFGTDTQYF. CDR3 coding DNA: TGCGCCAGCAGCTTAGATAGCGGTTTCGGCACAGATACGCAGTATTTT.

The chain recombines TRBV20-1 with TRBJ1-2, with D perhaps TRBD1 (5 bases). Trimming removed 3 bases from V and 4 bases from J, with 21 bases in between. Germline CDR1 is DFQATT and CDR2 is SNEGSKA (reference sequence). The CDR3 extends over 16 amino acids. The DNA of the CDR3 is TGCAGTGCTAGTTCAACCGGGACTGTCCAACTCTATGGCTACACCTTC. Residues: CSASSTGTVQLYGYTF.